These T cell receptor beta chains were read from a single sample in a study of T cell repertoires in ileal Crohn's disease. Data came from immunoSEQ multiplex PCR; TCRdb stores just in-frame clones and leaves some out. The sample yields several thousand clones, around four fifths seen once. Specimen: ileal tissue. The receptor set was obtained from an adult with Crohn's disease. Both conserved end residues are part of each CDR3. The order of the fields is V gene, J gene, clone size, D gene, CDR3 protein, CDR3 DNA. D genes are given only for firm matches. The size of a clone is reported for some rows only, either as once, few or many, or as a class for expanded clones.

TRBV6-1,TRBJ2-2,NA,TRBD1,CASSETGLTNTGELFF,TGTGCCAGCAGTGAGACAGGGCTAACGAACACCGGGGAGCTGTTTTTT
TRBV2,TRBJ2-3,NA,TRBD2,CASSMVLAGTGGDTQYF,TGTGCCAGCAGTATGGTACTAGCGGGGACCGGAGGAGATACGCAGTATTTT
TRBV4-2,TRBJ2-3,once,NA,CASSQEGPPRTDTQYF,TGTGCCAGCAGTCAAGAGGGCCCTCCCCGCACAGATACGCAGTATTTT
TRBV6-1,TRBJ1-3,NA,TRBD1,CASNVQGRGNTIYF,TGTGCCAGCAATGTACAGGGGAGAGGAAACACCATATATTTT
TRBV7-9,TRBJ2-5,NA,TRBD1,CASSLPTGLETQYF,TGTGCCAGCAGCTTACCGACAGGGTTGGAGACCCAGTACTTC
TRBV7-3,TRBJ1-1,NA,NA,CASSLTGSRNTEAFF,TGTGCCAGCAGCTTAACGGGCAGTCGGAACACTGAAGCTTTCTTT
TRBV7-2,TRBJ2-5,NA,NA,CASTLRSRETQYF,TGTGCCAGCACCCTACGGTCAAGAGAGACCCAGTACTTC
TRBV5-1,TRBJ2-5,NA,TRBD1,CASSLGQGPETQYF,TGCGCCAGCAGCTTGGGACAGGGTCCAGAGACCCAGTACTTC
TRBV29-1,TRBJ2-5,NA,NA,CSVGGQREQYF,TGCAGCGTTGGAGGACAGAGGGAGCAGTACTTC
TRBV9,TRBJ2-2,NA,TRBD1,CASSPRTGGAPGELFF,TGTGCCAGCAGCCCGCGGACAGGGGGCGCGCCCGGGGAGCTGTTTTTT
TRBV6-5,TRBJ1-1,NA,NA,CASSLGQYTEAFF,TGTGCCAGCAGCCTCGGACAGTACACTGAAGCTTTCTTT
TRBV30,TRBJ1-2,once,NA,CASLRGVFGYTF,TGTGCCTCCTTACGGGGGGTATTTGGCTACACCTTC
TRBV14,TRBJ1-3,once,NA,CASSRDMSGNTIYF,TGTGCCAGCAGTCGGGACATGTCAGGAAACACCATATATTTT